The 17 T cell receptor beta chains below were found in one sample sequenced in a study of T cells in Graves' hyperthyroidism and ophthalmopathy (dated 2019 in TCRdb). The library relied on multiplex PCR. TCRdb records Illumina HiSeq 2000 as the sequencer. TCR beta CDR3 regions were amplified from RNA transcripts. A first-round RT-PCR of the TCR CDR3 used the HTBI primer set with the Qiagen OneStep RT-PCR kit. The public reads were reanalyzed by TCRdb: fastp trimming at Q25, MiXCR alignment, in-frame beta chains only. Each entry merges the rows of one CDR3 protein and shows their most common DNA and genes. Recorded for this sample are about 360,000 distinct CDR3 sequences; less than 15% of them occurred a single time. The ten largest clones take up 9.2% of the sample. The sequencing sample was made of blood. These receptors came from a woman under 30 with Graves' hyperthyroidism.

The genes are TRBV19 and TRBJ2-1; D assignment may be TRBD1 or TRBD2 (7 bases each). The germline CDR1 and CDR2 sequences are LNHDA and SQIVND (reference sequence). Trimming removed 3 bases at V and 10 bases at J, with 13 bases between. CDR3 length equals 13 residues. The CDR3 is CASSIQGGWEQFF. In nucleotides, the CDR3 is TGTGCCAGTAGTATCCAGGGGGGGTGGGAGCAGTTCTTC.

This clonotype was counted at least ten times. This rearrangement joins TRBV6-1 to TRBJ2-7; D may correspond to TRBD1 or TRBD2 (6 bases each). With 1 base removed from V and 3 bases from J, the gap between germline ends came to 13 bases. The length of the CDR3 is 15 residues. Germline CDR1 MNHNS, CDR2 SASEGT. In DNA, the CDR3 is TGTGCCAGCAGTGAAGGGTGGGGGGCCAACTACGAGCAGTACTTC. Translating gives CASSEGWGANYEQYF.

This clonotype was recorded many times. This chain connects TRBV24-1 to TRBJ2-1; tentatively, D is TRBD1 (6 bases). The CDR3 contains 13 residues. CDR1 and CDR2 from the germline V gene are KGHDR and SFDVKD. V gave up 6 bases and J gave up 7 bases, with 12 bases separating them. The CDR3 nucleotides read TGTGCCACCAGTTACAGGGCGGTGAATGAGCAGTTCTTC. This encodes CATSYRAVNEQFF.

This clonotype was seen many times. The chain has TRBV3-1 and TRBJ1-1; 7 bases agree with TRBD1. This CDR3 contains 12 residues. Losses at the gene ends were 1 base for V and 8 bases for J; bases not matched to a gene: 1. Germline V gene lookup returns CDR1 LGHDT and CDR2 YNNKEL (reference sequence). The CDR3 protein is CASSQGQGEAFF. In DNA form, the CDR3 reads TGTGCCAGCAGCCAAGGACAGGGAGAAGCTTTCTTT.

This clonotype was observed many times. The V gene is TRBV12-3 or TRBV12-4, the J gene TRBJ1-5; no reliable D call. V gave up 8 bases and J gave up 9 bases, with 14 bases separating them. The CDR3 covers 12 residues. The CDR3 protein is CASGPLIGPQHF. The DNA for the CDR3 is TGTGCCAGCGGGCCTTTGATAGGGCCCCAGCATTTT.

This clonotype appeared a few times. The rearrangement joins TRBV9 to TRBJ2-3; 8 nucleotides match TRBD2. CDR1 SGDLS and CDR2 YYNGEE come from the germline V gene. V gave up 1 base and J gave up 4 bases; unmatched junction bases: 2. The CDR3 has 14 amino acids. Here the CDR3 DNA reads TGTGCCAGCAGCGTAACTAGCGGATCAGATACGCAGTATTTT. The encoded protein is CASSVTSGSDTQYF.

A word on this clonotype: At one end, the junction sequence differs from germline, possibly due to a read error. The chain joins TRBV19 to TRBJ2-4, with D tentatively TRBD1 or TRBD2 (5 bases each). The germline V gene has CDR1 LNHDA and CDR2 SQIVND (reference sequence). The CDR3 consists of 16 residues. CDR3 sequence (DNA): TGTACCAGTAGTATCTTTCGGGCAGACGGGGCGGCCATTCAGTACTTC. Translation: CTSSIFRADGAAIQYF.

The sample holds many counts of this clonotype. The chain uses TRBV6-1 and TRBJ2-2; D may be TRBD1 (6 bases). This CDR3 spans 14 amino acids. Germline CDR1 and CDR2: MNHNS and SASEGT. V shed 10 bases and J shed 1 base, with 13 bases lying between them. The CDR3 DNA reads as TGTGCCACTAGGACAGAAAAGAACACCGGGGAGCTGTTTTTT. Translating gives CATRTEKNTGELFF.

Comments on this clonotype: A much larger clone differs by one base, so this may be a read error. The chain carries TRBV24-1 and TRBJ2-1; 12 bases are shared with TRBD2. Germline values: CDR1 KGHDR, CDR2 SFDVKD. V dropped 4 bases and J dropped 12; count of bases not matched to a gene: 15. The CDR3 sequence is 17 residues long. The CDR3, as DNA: TGTGCCACCAGTGACCTTGGACTAGCGGGGACACCGGGTGGGCAGTTCTTC. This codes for CATSDLGLAGTPGGQFF.

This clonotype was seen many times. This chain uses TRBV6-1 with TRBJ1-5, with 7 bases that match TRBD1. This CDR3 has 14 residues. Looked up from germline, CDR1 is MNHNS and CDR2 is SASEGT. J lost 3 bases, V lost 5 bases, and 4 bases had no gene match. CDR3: CASSTTGNNQPQHF. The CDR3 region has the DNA TGTGCCAGCAGTACGACAGGGAACAATCAGCCCCAGCATTTT.

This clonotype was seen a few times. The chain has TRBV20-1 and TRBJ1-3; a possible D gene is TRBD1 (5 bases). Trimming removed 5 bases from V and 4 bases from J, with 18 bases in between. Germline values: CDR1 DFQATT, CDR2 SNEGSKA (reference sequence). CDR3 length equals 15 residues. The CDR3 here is CSAGPTSGTGNTIYF. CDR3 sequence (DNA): TGCAGTGCTGGACCCACGTCAGGGACGGGAAACACCATATATTTT.

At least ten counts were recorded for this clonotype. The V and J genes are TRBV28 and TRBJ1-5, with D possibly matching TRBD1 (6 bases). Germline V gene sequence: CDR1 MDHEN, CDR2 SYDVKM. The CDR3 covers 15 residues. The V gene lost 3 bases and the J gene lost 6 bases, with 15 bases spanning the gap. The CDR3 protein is CASSFIGGLTQPQHF. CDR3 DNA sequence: TGTGCCAGCAGTTTTATAGGGGGTCTGACTCAGCCCCAGCATTTT.

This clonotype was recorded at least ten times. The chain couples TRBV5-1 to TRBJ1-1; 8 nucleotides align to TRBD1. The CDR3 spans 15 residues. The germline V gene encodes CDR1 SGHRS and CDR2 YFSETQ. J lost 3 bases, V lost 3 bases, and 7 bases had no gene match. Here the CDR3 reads CASSSLDRVDTEAFF. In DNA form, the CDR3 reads TGCGCCAGCAGCTCACTGGACAGGGTGGACACTGAAGCTTTCTTT.

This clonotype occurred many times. DNA of the CDR3: TGTGCCAGCATCGAAGCGGGTAGGGGATTAAAAAATGAGCAGTTCTTC. Translated: CASIEAGRGLKNEQFF. V gene TRBV28 combines with J gene TRBJ2-1; D may be TRBD2 (6 bases). CDR3 length equals 16 residues. CDR1 and CDR2 from the germline V gene are MDHEN and SYDVKM. The germline V and J ends were trimmed by 7 bases and 7 bases, with 23 bases remaining between them.

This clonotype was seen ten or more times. The CDR3: CASSYSWQAGREQFF. The CDR3 bases are TGTGCCAGCAGTTACTCGTGGCAGGCCGGGAGAGAGCAGTTCTTC. The rearrangement joins TRBV6-2 or TRBV6-3 to TRBJ2-1; D perhaps matches TRBD2 (6 bases). Germline lookup yields CDR1 MNHEY and CDR2 SVGEGT. The CDR3 has 15 amino acids. The germline V and J ends were trimmed by 0 bases and 10 bases, with 16 bases remaining between them.

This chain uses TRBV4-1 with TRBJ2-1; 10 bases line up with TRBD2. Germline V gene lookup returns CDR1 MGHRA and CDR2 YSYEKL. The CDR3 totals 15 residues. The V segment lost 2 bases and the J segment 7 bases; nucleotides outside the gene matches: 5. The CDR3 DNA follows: TGCGCCAGCAGCCAACTAGCGGGGGAGTGGAATGAGCAGTTCTTC. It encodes CASSQLAGEWNEQFF.

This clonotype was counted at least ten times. The CDR3 here is CASTLTSGRRFSREYF. The CDR3 DNA sequence: TGTGCCAGCACCCTGACTAGCGGGAGACGTTTTTCTCGGGAGTACTTC. The V gene is TRBV2, the J gene TRBJ2-5, with 12 nucleotides matching TRBD2. The trim removed 7 bases at V and 12 bases at J, leaving 18 bases unmatched. This CDR3 comprises 16 residues. CDR1 SNHLY and CDR2 FYNNEI come from the germline V gene.